Described below is a single TCR beta chain sequence and its context. The run depth of the assay was deep. Every immunoSEQ plate was one replicate of a subset's evenly spread DNA. The table came from immunoSEQ multiplex PCR; TCRdb's copy has only in-frame clones and leaves some out. The table includes about a million clones, roughly 80% detected once. Germline V gene data show CDR1 as MNHNY and CDR2 as SVGAGI (reference sequence). This CDR3 region has 14 residues. The V end was cut by 7 bases, the J end by 2 bases, with 15 bases between. The data derive from a study of shared clonotypes between healthy human individuals. Study-level information: The donor pool was made up of a couple of women and a few men aged 18 to 49.

The genes are TRBV6-6 and TRBJ2-7; no firm D call. The TCR originated in a man younger than 35 in good health. Some clones in this sample may be carry-over from other donors' samples. The source material was memory CD4+ T cells from PBMCs. The subset was: CD45RA-negative fraction. The CDR3 loop reads CASTLGPDPYEQYF. In DNA, the CDR3 is TGTGCCAGCACCCTTGGCCCAGATCCCTACGAGCAGTACTTC.